A single sample is the source of the 21 T cell receptor beta chains below, sequenced in a study of T cell responses to AZD1222 COVID-19 vaccine. Sequencing was performed with immunoSEQ multiplex PCR; in TCRdb, only in-frame clones are kept and a portion is missing. The sample includes tens of thousands of clones, about nine tenths of them seen just once. Sequenced here: peripheral blood, sampled on day 0 of MenACWY control vaccination. All receptors derive from an adult in good health.

The rearrangement joins TRBV7-6 to TRBJ1-1, with unresolved D. CDR1 is SGHVS and CDR2 is FNYEAQ in the germline V gene. There are 11 residues in the CDR3. The V end lost 5 bases, the J end lost 6 bases, and 7 bases lay between the germline ends. The CDR3 DNA reads as TGTGCCAGCAGCCGGGCCCCTGAAGCTTTCTTT. This codes for CASSRAPEAFF.

This rearrangement joins TRBV5-8 to TRBJ1-5; no clear D. The CDR3 sequence is 13 residues long. The V gene's germline CDR1 is SGHTS and CDR2 YDEGEE. The V gene lost 4 bases and the J gene lost 4 bases, with 9 bases spanning the gap. The CDR3 DNA is TGTGCCAGCAGCCGGTGGGATAATCAGCCCCAGCATTTT. This translates into CASSRWDNQPQHF.

The chain carries TRBV7-9 and TRBJ2-6, with D possibly being TRBD2 (6 bases). V lost 5 bases and J lost 4, with 21 bases in between. The CDR3 has 18 amino acids. Germline-derived CDR1 and CDR2 are SEHNR and FQNEAQ (reference sequence). The CDR3 region has the DNA TGTGCCAGCAGCCCTCTGGGGGGTACCTTTTCCGGGGCCAACGTCCTGACTTTC. It is translated as CASSPLGGTFSGANVLTF.

The rearrangement joins TRBV5-1 to TRBJ1-2; the D is unclear. The CDR3 runs 12 residues. The V end was cut by 7 bases, the J end by 6 bases, with 13 bases between. Germline V gene lookup returns CDR1 SGHRS and CDR2 YFSETQ. This CDR3 is CASSETGDGYTF. The CDR3 bases are TGCGCCAGCTCTGAGACGGGCGATGGCTACACCTTC. The complete variable domain, with remaining parts taken from reference TRBV5-1 and TRBJ1-2, reads KAGVTQTPRYLIKTRGQQVTLSCSPISGHRSVSWYQQTPGQGLQFLFEYFSETQRNKGNFPGRFSGRQFSNSRSEMNVSTLELGDSALYLCASSETGDGYTFGSGTRLTVV.

V usage is TRBV18 and J usage is TRBJ1-5; D not resolved. CDR3 length equals 17 residues. Germline CDR1 reads KGHSH; CDR2 reads LQKENI. V lost 0 bases, J lost 2 bases, and 14 bases lay in between. CDR3 nucleotide sequence: TGTGCCAGCTCACCACCGCGTCCCCGGCAGGGCAATCAGCCCCAGCATTTT. Protein: CASSPPRPRQGNQPQHF.

The chain recombines TRBV5-1 with TRBJ2-3, with 7 bases identical to TRBD2. The CDR3 spans 16 residues. Germline V gene lookup returns CDR1 SGHRS and CDR2 YFSETQ. The V and J ends lost 5 bases and 6 bases, in that order; junction bases with no gene match: 15. The CDR3 nucleotides are TGCGCCAGCAGATTCGGCGGGAGAGGGTCCCAGGATACGCAGTATTTT. It codes for CASRFGGRGSQDTQYF.

The V and J genes are TRBV23-1 and TRBJ2-2; TRBD2 agrees at 14 bases. TRBV23-1 is given ORF status, its function remaining uncertain. There are 17 residues in the CDR3. The trim removed 0 bases at V and 5 bases at J, leaving 2 bases unmatched. CDR3 residues: CASSQSGLAGVTGELFF. CDR3 bases: TGCGCCAGCAGTCAATCGGGACTAGCGGGAGTAACCGGGGAGCTGTTTTTT.

V and J are TRBV4-1 and TRBJ1-4, with a tentative D call TRBD1 (6 bases). Germline CDR1 reads MGHRA; CDR2 reads YSYEKL. The V gene lost 4 bases and the J gene lost 7 bases, with 13 bases spanning the gap. This CDR3 has 14 residues. The CDR3 DNA sequence: TGCGCCAGCAGCCGTGGACGGGGGCCTGAAAAACTGTTTTTT. Its protein product is CASSRGRGPEKLFF.

The J gene is TRBJ2-7, the V gene TRBV9; 7 bases are a match to TRBD1. The J segment lost 8 bases and the V segment lost 3 bases, leaving 8 bases of the junction unmatched. CDR1 and CDR2 (germline): SGDLS, YYNGEE. CDR3 length: 13 amino acids. In DNA, the CDR3 is TGTGCCAGCAGCGACGCCGGGACAGCGAAGCAGTACTTC. Its protein product is CASSDAGTAKQYF. Combining the CDR3 with reference TRBV9 and TRBJ2-7 gives the whole variable domain DSGVTQTPKHLITATGQRVTLRCSPRSGDLSVYWYQQSLDQGLQFLIQYYNGEERAKGNILERFSAQQFPDLHSELNLSSLELGDSALYFCASSDAGTAKQYFGPGTRLTVT.

The table lists this clone with a few counts. The chain has TRBV7-2 and TRBJ1-2; tentatively, D is TRBD1 (5 bases). Trimming took off 5 bases at V and 0 bases at J, with 7 bases between the two ends. CDR3 length equals 13 residues. The germline CDR1 and CDR2 sequences are SGHTA and FQGNSA. CDR3 nucleotide sequence: TGTGCCAGCAGCCCGACAGCTAACTATGGCTACACCTTC. Encoded protein: CASSPTANYGYTF.

This clone was counted between two and nine times. V gene TRBV5-1 combines with J gene TRBJ2-5, with D perhaps given as TRBD1 or TRBD2 (5 bases each). The germline V and J ends were trimmed by 6 bases and 4 bases, with 13 bases remaining between them. CDR3 length equals 13 residues. Germline values: CDR1 SGHRS, CDR2 YFSETQ. This chain's CDR3 is CASTLGGGETQYF. The CDR3 region has the DNA TGCGCCAGCACCCTTGGGGGTGGAGAGACCCAGTACTTC.

This rearrangement joins TRBV5-6 to TRBJ1-4; D not resolved. Germline V gene lookup returns CDR1 SGHDT and CDR2 YYEEEE. The length of the CDR3 is 17 residues. V lost 0 bases and J 0 bases, leaving 12 bases between the germline ends. As DNA, the CDR3 is TGTGCCAGCAGCTTGGGGGTAGGGCCTGCAACTAATGAAAAACTGTTTTTT. This sequence encodes CASSLGVGPATNEKLFF.

This clone was observed once. The J gene is TRBJ1-2, the V gene TRBV2, with D perhaps TRBD1 (5 bases). Between the trimmed V and J ends, which lost 9 bases and 4 bases, there was a span of 18 bases. From germline, CDR1 is SNHLY and CDR2 FYNNEI. The CDR3 sequence is 14 residues long. CDR3: CASLSQGFGYGYTF. DNA for the CDR3: TGTGCCAGTCTGTCCCAGGGATTCGGCTATGGCTACACCTTC.

This sequence joins TRBV7-8 and TRBJ2-1, with TRBD2 identical over 9 bases. V was clipped by 5 bases and J by 0 bases; unmatched bases: 2. This CDR3 contains 15 residues. CDR1 SGHVS and CDR2 FQNEAQ come from the germline V gene. CDR3 in amino acids: CASSHSGSSYNEQFF. The CDR3 DNA sequence: TGTGCCAGCAGCCATAGCGGGAGCTCCTACAATGAGCAGTTCTTC.

The genes are TRBV6-2 or TRBV6-3 and TRBJ2-7; 10 bases are a match to TRBD1. Germline-derived CDR1 and CDR2 are MNHEY and SVGEGT. This CDR3 contains 14 residues. V shed 5 bases, J shed 2 bases, and the junction held 3 bases outside the gene matches. The CDR3 spells CASSLDRGTYEQYF. As DNA, the CDR3 is TGTGCCAGCAGTCTGGACAGGGGGACCTACGAGCAGTACTTC.

The J gene is TRBJ2-3, the V gene TRBV5-6, with D perhaps TRBD1 (6 bases). The CDR3 totals 14 residues. The germline V gene encodes CDR1 SGHDT and CDR2 YYEEEE. The germline V and J ends were trimmed by 1 base and 4 bases, with 10 bases remaining between them. CDR3 sequence reads: CASSLRGWSDTQYF. The CDR3 DNA is TGTGCCAGCAGCTTGAGGGGGTGGTCAGATACGCAGTATTTT.

This chain links TRBV27 with TRBJ2-3; 8 nucleotides line up with TRBD2. The CDR3 consists of 14 residues. The J segment lost 7 bases and the V segment lost 4 bases, leaving 7 bases of the junction unmatched. CDR1 is MNHEY and CDR2 is SMNVEV in the germline V gene (reference sequence). The CDR3 reads CASSSGTRFHTQYF. For the CDR3, the DNA is TGTGCCAGCAGTTCCGGGACTAGGTTCCATACGCAGTATTTT.

V is TRBV4-3 and J is TRBJ2-1; TRBD1 is a possible D gene (6 bases). Germline CDR1 LGHNA, CDR2 YSLEER. The CDR3 extends over 16 amino acids. The V end lost 1 base, the J end lost 0 bases, and 10 bases lay between the germline ends. This CDR3 reads CASSQVLQGSYNEQFF. The CDR3 nucleotides are TGCGCCAGCAGCCAAGTTTTACAGGGCTCCTACAATGAGCAGTTCTTC.

V is TRBV19 and J is TRBJ1-5; D is ambiguous. Germline V gene lookup returns CDR1 LNHDA and CDR2 SQIVND (reference sequence). The CDR3 runs 15 residues. Trimming removed 10 bases from V and 0 bases from J, with 16 bases in between. The CDR3 bases are TGTGCCACTCAGCCAGGCGTTTATAGCAATCAGCCCCAGCATTTT. Its translation: CATQPGVYSNQPQHF.

The chain is built from TRBV7-2 and TRBJ2-7, with D tentatively TRBD2 (5 bases). Germline loops: CDR1 SGHTA, CDR2 FQGNSA. The CDR3 is made up of 12 amino acids. Trimming left V 6 bases short and J 4 bases short, with 10 bases between. CDR3 in DNA: TGTGCCAGCAGTTTTGAGGGTTACGAGCAGTACTTC. Its protein is CASSFEGYEQYF.

The chain recombines TRBV5-1 with TRBJ2-1; 13 bases line up with TRBD2. The CDR3 totals 16 residues. The trim removed 4 bases at V and 7 bases at J, leaving 8 bases unmatched. Germline V gives CDR1 SGHRS, CDR2 YFSETQ. CDR3: CASSGGTSGKWNEQFF. The CDR3 bases are TGCGCCAGCAGCGGGGGGACTAGCGGGAAATGGAATGAGCAGTTCTTC.